A selection of T cell receptor beta chains follows, all from one sample in a study of OX40 agonist ivuxolimab in advanced cancers. Some clones are missing from TCRdb's copy, which holds only in-frame ones; the method was immunoSEQ multiplex PCR. The repertoire holds more than 45,000 clones, with 88% as singletons. The sequenced sample was CD4+ or CD8+ T cells sorted from blood, obtained in a trial of the OX40 agonist ivuxolimab. These receptors were obtained from an adult with an advanced solid tumor such as melanoma, head and neck, liver or kidney cancer. Both conserved end residues are part of each CDR3. A D gene is named only where the DNA matches it firmly. Some rows mark clone size as missing; the rest say once, few, many or name a class of expanded clone.

j_gene | d_gene | abundance | v_gene | CDR3nt | CDR3aa
TRBJ2-6 | TRBD2 | NA | TRBV9 | TGTGCCAGCAGCGAGGGTGGGACTAGCGGAAACTCTGGGGCCAACGTCCTGACTTTC | CASSEGGTSGNSGANVLTF
TRBJ2-6 | NA | NA | TRBV6-4 | TGTGCCAGCAGTGACCAGAGCTCTGGGGCCAACGGTCTGACTTTC | CASSDQSSGANGLTF
TRBJ2-5 | NA | NA | TRBV6-5 | TGTGCCAGCAGTCAGGTCGGAGAGACCCAGTACTTC | CASSQVGETQYF
TRBJ2-7 | TRBD2 | NA | TRBV5-1 | TGCGCCAGCAGCCGGGTAGCGGGAGATGACGAGCAGTACTTC | CASSRVAGDDEQYF
TRBJ1-5 | TRBD1 | NA | TRBV28 | TGTGCCAGCCTCGTGGGTGGACAGGGGAGTAAGAATCAGCCCCAGCATTTT | CASLVGGQGSKNQPQHF
TRBJ2-7 | NA | few | TRBV7-6 | TGTGCCAGCAGCGACCGCCATATTAAGTACTTC | CASSDRHIKYF
TRBJ2-7 | NA | NA | TRBV10-1 | TGCGCCAGCAGTCGGGACATTTCCTACGAGCAGTACTTC | CASSRDISYEQYF
TRBJ2-3 | NA | NA | TRBV7-2 | TGTGCCAGCAGCTTTGTTGGAGGGAGCACAGATACGCAGTATTTT | CASSFVGGSTDTQYF
TRBJ1-2 | NA | NA | TRBV19 | TGTGCCAGTAGTATGGGACAATACCTTTACTATGGCTACACCTTC | CASSMGQYLYYGYTF
TRBJ2-4 | TRBD2 | NA | TRBV30 | TGTGCCTGGAGTCACCTCGGACTAGCGGGAAACATTCAGTACTTC | CAWSHLGLAGNIQYF
TRBJ2-7 | TRBD1 | NA | TRBV7-8 | TGTGCTTCCCTCCCCACACAGGGGGCTATCTACGAGCAGTACTTC | CASLPTQGAIYEQYF
TRBJ1-2 | TRBD1 | NA | TRBV7-9 | TGTGCCAGCAGCTCAGATCCGCGGGACAGGGGATTTGTAGGTGGCTATACCTTC | CASSSDPRDRGFVGGYTF
TRBJ1-1 | NA | NA | TRBV5-1 | TGCGCCAGCTCGAGGGACACAAGTCGTGGCACTGAAGCTTTCTTT | CASSRDTSRGTEAFF
TRBJ2-7 | TRBD2 | NA | TRBV28 | TGTGCCAGCAGTTCCCCCGGGGGACTAGCAGGTGTCTACGAGCAGTACTTC | CASSSPGGLAGVYEQYF
TRBJ1-2 | TRBD1 | NA | TRBV5-8 | TGCGCCAGCAGCTCCAAGACAGGGGGCGACGGCTACACCTTC | CASSSKTGGDGYTF
TRBJ2-5 | NA | NA | TRBV2 | TGTGCCAGCAGGACCGGGCCCCTTGGGGAGCAGTACTTC | CASRTGPLGEQYF
TRBJ2-1 | NA | NA | TRBV11-1 | TGTGCCAGCAGCTTCGGTGCGGTCTACAATGAGCAGTTCTTC | CASSFGAVYNEQFF
TRBJ2-3 | TRBD2 | NA | TRBV14 | TGTGCCAGCAGCCAAGCAACTAGCGGGAGTTCGCAGTATTTT | CASSQATSGSSQYF
TRBJ1-2 | NA | NA | TRBV19 | TGTGCCAGTAGTATATGGGCAAGTGGTGGCTACACCTTC | CASSIWASGGYTF
TRBJ2-7 | TRBD2 | NA | TRBV29-1 | TGCAGCGTTGTCCCGGGACTAGCGGGGTACGAGCAGTACTTC | CSVVPGLAGYEQYF
TRBJ1-2 | NA | NA | TRBV19 | TGTGCCAGTAGTATAGGGGACTCATCGGGCTATGGCTACACCTTC | CASSIGDSSGYGYTF
TRBJ1-2 | NA | NA | TRBV6-6 | TGTGCCAGCAGTCCTAGGGCGGCGTACTACACCTTC | CASSPRAAYYTF
TRBJ2-3 | NA | NA | TRBV28 | TGTGCCAGCAGTTCCACTAGAGATACGCAGTATTTT | CASSSTRDTQYF
TRBJ2-5 | NA | NA | TRBV11-2 | TGTGCCAGCAGCTTAGTCCGTTCGGGACCTCAAGAGACCCAGTACTTC | CASSLVRSGPQETQYF
TRBJ1-3 | NA | medium-sized | TRBV6-6 | TGTGCCAGCAGTTCCGGCCGTACTGGAAACACCATATATTTT | CASSSGRTGNTIYF
TRBJ2-3 | NA | NA | TRBV5-4 | TGTGCCAGCAAGCTTGGGTTAACAGGCGGCACAGATACGCAGTATTTT | CASKLGLTGGTDTQYF
TRBJ2-7 | NA | NA | TRBV5-4 | TGTGCCAGCAGCTTCGGTGTCGCCAGCTCCTACGAGCAGTACTTC | CASSFGVASSYEQYF